The rows below give T cell receptor beta chains drawn from one sample of a study of T cell responses to AZD1222 COVID-19 vaccine. The method was immunoSEQ multiplex PCR; TCRdb's version includes in-frame clones alone and lacks a portion of them. The sample carries 120,000 or so clones, 75% to 90% recorded once. Sequences were derived from peripheral blood, sampled on day 0 of AZD1222 vaccination. These receptors came from an adult in good health. Each CDR3 is given with its conserved first and last residue. Each record gives: J gene, D gene, clone size, V gene, CDR3 DNA, CDR3 protein. D genes are given only for firm matches. Clone size is stated in some rows and not others, as once, few, many or a class when expanded.

J gene: TRBJ2-3
D gene: TRBD2
clone size: -
V gene: TRBV4-3
CDR3 DNA: TGCGCCAGCAGCCAAGATCCGGCGGGACTAGCGGGAGTGTCGGATACGCAGTATTTT
CDR3 protein: CASSQDPAGLAGVSDTQYF

J gene: TRBJ1-3
D gene: -
clone size: -
V gene: TRBV6-5
CDR3 DNA: TGTGCCAGCAGTAATTGGGGGGACTCTGGAAACACCATATATTTT
CDR3 protein: CASSNWGDSGNTIYF

J gene: TRBJ2-3
D gene: -
clone size: -
V gene: TRBV20-1
CDR3 DNA: TGCAGTGTTACCCGAGATACGCAGTATTTT
CDR3 protein: CSVTRDTQYF

J gene: TRBJ1-5
D gene: -
clone size: -
V gene: TRBV19
CDR3 DNA: TGTGCCAGTAGTAAAGAGGGTTCTCAGCCCCAGCATTTT
CDR3 protein: CASSKEGSQPQHF

J gene: TRBJ2-1
D gene: TRBD2
clone size: -
V gene: TRBV19
CDR3 DNA: TGTGCCAGTAGTATCGGAGCGGGAGACTACAATGAGCAGTTCTTC
CDR3 protein: CASSIGAGDYNEQFF

J gene: TRBJ1-1
D gene: -
clone size: -
V gene: TRBV29-1
CDR3 DNA: TGCAGCGTTAGGGACCTCACTGAAGCTTTCTTT
CDR3 protein: CSVRDLTEAFF

J gene: TRBJ2-7
D gene: -
clone size: few
V gene: TRBV15
CDR3 DNA: TGTGCCACCAGCAGAGTAAGTCCCCTAACCCACGAGCAGTACTTC
CDR3 protein: CATSRVSPLTHEQYF

J gene: TRBJ1-1
D gene: -
clone size: -
V gene: TRBV30
CDR3 DNA: TGTGCCACACGCCGGTGGGCTGAAGCTTTCTTT
CDR3 protein: CATRRWAEAFF

J gene: TRBJ2-2
D gene: -
clone size: -
V gene: TRBV30
CDR3 DNA: TGTGCCTGGAGCTCCAGGAGAGCGAACACCGGGGAGCTGTTTTTT
CDR3 protein: CAWSSRRANTGELFF

J gene: TRBJ1-2
D gene: -
clone size: -
V gene: TRBV7-9
CDR3 DNA: TGTGCCAGCGGCAGAATGGGGGTCTATGGCTACACCTTC
CDR3 protein: CASGRMGVYGYTF

J gene: TRBJ1-4
D gene: -
clone size: -
V gene: TRBV6-5
CDR3 DNA: TGTGCCAGCAGTTACGCCAGGGTTGGCGAAAAACTGTTTTTT
CDR3 protein: CASSYARVGEKLFF

J gene: TRBJ1-5
D gene: -
clone size: -
V gene: TRBV7-8
CDR3 DNA: TGTGCCAGCAGCTCCGGACAGATAAGCAATCAGCCCCAGCATTTT
CDR3 protein: CASSSGQISNQPQHF

J gene: TRBJ2-1
D gene: TRBD2
clone size: few
V gene: TRBV18
CDR3 DNA: TGTGCCAGCTCAACCCGGACTAGCGAGAGCTCCTACAATGAGCAGTTCTTC
CDR3 protein: CASSTRTSESSYNEQFF

J gene: TRBJ1-4
D gene: TRBD1
clone size: -
V gene: TRBV7-8
CDR3 DNA: TGTGCCAGCAGCCCAGGACAGGGGATTGCAACTAATGAAAAACTGTTTTTT
CDR3 protein: CASSPGQGIATNEKLFF

J gene: TRBJ1-4
D gene: -
clone size: -
V gene: TRBV30
CDR3 DNA: TGTGCCTGGAGTCCACCCGGCAGGGGTTTCCTGTTTTTT
CDR3 protein: CAWSPPGRGFLFF

J gene: TRBJ1-1
D gene: -
clone size: once
V gene: TRBV7-8
CDR3 DNA: TGTGCCAGCAGCCCGTTGACTCGAAGGGACACTGAAGCTTTCTTT
CDR3 protein: CASSPLTRRDTEAFF

J gene: TRBJ2-5
D gene: -
clone size: once
V gene: TRBV7-3
CDR3 DNA: TGTGCCAGCAGCCCCAAGGGTCCCGCGTTCCAAGAGACCCAGTACTTC
CDR3 protein: CASSPKGPAFQETQYF

J gene: TRBJ1-5
D gene: -
clone size: -
V gene: TRBV6-4
CDR3 DNA: TGTGCCAGCAGTGGCCTTCCCAATCAGCCCCAGCATTTT
CDR3 protein: CASSGLPNQPQHF

J gene: TRBJ1-2
D gene: TRBD1
clone size: -
V gene: TRBV6-1
CDR3 DNA: TGTGCCAGCACCCCGGGGACAGGGCTCTATGGCTACACCTTC
CDR3 protein: CASTPGTGLYGYTF

J gene: TRBJ2-7
D gene: -
clone size: -
V gene: TRBV29-1
CDR3 DNA: TGCAGCGTTGAAGCAATTTCCCGGGACCAACGGACTGACTACGAGCAGTACTTC
CDR3 protein: CSVEAISRDQRTDYEQYF

J gene: TRBJ1-6
D gene: -
clone size: once
V gene: TRBV4-1
CDR3 DNA: TGCGCCAGCAGCACGGCCTGGAGCTCCTATAATTCACCCCTCCACTTT
CDR3 protein: CASSTAWSSYNSPLHF

J gene: TRBJ1-1
D gene: -
clone size: -
V gene: TRBV6-5
CDR3 DNA: TGTGCCAGCAGTTACATAGGGGTTTATAACACTGAAGCTTTCTTT
CDR3 protein: CASSYIGVYNTEAFF

J gene: TRBJ2-7
D gene: TRBD2
clone size: -
V gene: TRBV18
CDR3 DNA: TGTGCCAGCTCACCGGTTACTAGCGGGAGGGGGCAATGGTACTTC
CDR3 protein: CASSPVTSGRGQWYF

J gene: TRBJ1-4
D gene: -
clone size: -
V gene: TRBV10-1
CDR3 DNA: TGCGCCAGCAGTGAGGGGTCAAGGGGCGAAAAACTGTTTTTT
CDR3 protein: CASSEGSRGEKLFF

J gene: TRBJ2-7
D gene: -
clone size: -
V gene: TRBV19
CDR3 DNA: TGTGCCAGTAGTCCACAGGTTTACGACGAGCAGTACTTC
CDR3 protein: CASSPQVYDEQYF

J gene: TRBJ1-2
D gene: -
clone size: -
V gene: TRBV7-9
CDR3 DNA: TGTGCCAGCAGCTTAGTCGCCGTGGACAATGGCTACACCTTC
CDR3 protein: CASSLVAVDNGYTF

J gene: TRBJ2-7
D gene: TRBD1
clone size: -
V gene: TRBV19
CDR3 DNA: TGTGCCAGTAGTATCAGTTATAAGGGGGCGTCCTACGAGCAGTACTTC
CDR3 protein: CASSISYKGASYEQYF

J gene: TRBJ2-2
D gene: TRBD2
clone size: -
V gene: TRBV5-8
CDR3 DNA: TGTGCCAGCAGACCTCCAACTAGCGGGAGAGGGTCCGGGGAGCTGTTTTTT
CDR3 protein: CASRPPTSGRGSGELFF

J gene: TRBJ2-3
D gene: -
clone size: -
V gene: TRBV19
CDR3 DNA: TGTGCCAGTAGTATAGTAAGGGGTCCTAGCACAGATACGCAGTATTTT
CDR3 protein: CASSIVRGPSTDTQYF

J gene: TRBJ1-5
D gene: -
clone size: -
V gene: TRBV6-5
CDR3 DNA: TGTGCCAGCAGTTACTCGAAGTGGGGCAATCAGCCCCAGCATTTT
CDR3 protein: CASSYSKWGNQPQHF

J gene: TRBJ1-5
D gene: TRBD1
clone size: -
V gene: TRBV6-5
CDR3 DNA: TGTGCCAGCACCCTAGAGGGACAGAGAAATCAGCCCCAGCATTTT
CDR3 protein: CASTLEGQRNQPQHF

J gene: TRBJ2-7
D gene: -
clone size: -
V gene: TRBV27
CDR3 DNA: TGTGCCAGCAGTTTATATGTGGGAGGTACAATAGGAGAGCAGTACTTC
CDR3 protein: CASSLYVGGTIGEQYF

J gene: TRBJ1-1
D gene: -
clone size: many
V gene: TRBV7-3
CDR3 DNA: TGTGCCAGCAGCTTTTCACAGGTAGCTTTCTTT
CDR3 protein: CASSFSQVAFF

J gene: TRBJ1-2
D gene: -
clone size: -
V gene: TRBV6-5
CDR3 DNA: TGTGCCAGCAGTTATGTTGGGGGTGGGAACTATGGCTACACCTTC
CDR3 protein: CASSYVGGGNYGYTF

J gene: TRBJ1-1
D gene: -
clone size: -
V gene: TRBV6-5
CDR3 DNA: TGTGCCAGCAGTACCAGGGTAAACACTGAAGCTTTCTTT
CDR3 protein: CASSTRVNTEAFF

J gene: TRBJ1-5
D gene: -
clone size: -
V gene: TRBV7-8
CDR3 DNA: TGTGCCAGCAGCTTAAACGCACGGGGGGGTCAGCCCCAGCATTTT
CDR3 protein: CASSLNARGGQPQHF

J gene: TRBJ1-6
D gene: -
clone size: -
V gene: TRBV9
CDR3 DNA: TGTGCCAGCAGCCCTAGCTCGCGGGACTCAAATTCACCCCTCCACTTT
CDR3 protein: CASSPSSRDSNSPLHF

J gene: TRBJ1-1
D gene: -
clone size: -
V gene: TRBV6-2/TRBV6-3
CDR3 DNA: TGTGCCAGCAGTTACTTCGGGGGTTTGACTGAAGCTTTCTTT
CDR3 protein: CASSYFGGLTEAFF

J gene: TRBJ1-5
D gene: -
clone size: -
V gene: TRBV14
CDR3 DNA: TGTGCCAGCAGCCTCGGGGGGACTCAGCCCCAGCATTTT
CDR3 protein: CASSLGGTQPQHF

J gene: TRBJ1-2
D gene: -
clone size: -
V gene: TRBV6-1
CDR3 DNA: TGTGCCAGCAGTGAAGCGACGGGGCACGGCTATGGCTACACCTTC
CDR3 protein: CASSEATGHGYGYTF

J gene: TRBJ1-2
D gene: TRBD1
clone size: -
V gene: TRBV5-1
CDR3 DNA: TGCGCCAGCAGCCCGGACAGGACTTATGGCTACACCTTC
CDR3 protein: CASSPDRTYGYTF

J gene: TRBJ1-2
D gene: -
clone size: -
V gene: TRBV7-9
CDR3 DNA: TGTGCCAGCAGCCTAGGGGGGGACTATGGCTACACCTTC
CDR3 protein: CASSLGGDYGYTF

J gene: TRBJ1-2
D gene: TRBD1
clone size: -
V gene: TRBV7-8
CDR3 DNA: TGTGCCAGCAGCATACCCGGCACATTGTCTCACAGGGGTGGCTACACCTTC
CDR3 protein: CASSIPGTLSHRGGYTF

J gene: TRBJ2-3
D gene: TRBD2
clone size: -
V gene: TRBV6-1
CDR3 DNA: TGTGCCAGCACTGACCTCGGACTAGCGAGGGGGAGGGCAGATACGCAGTATTTT
CDR3 protein: CASTDLGLARGRADTQYF

J gene: TRBJ2-2
D gene: -
clone size: -
V gene: TRBV19
CDR3 DNA: TGTGCCAGCAAAGACGAAGGGGTGGTCGGGGAGCTGTTTTTT
CDR3 protein: CASKDEGVVGELFF

J gene: TRBJ2-5
D gene: -
clone size: -
V gene: TRBV6-5
CDR3 DNA: TGTGCCAGCAGCGCGAGAGGGGCGGTTAAAGAGACCCAGTACTTC
CDR3 protein: CASSARGAVKETQYF

J gene: TRBJ2-7
D gene: TRBD2
clone size: -
V gene: TRBV5-4
CDR3 DNA: TGTGCCAGCAGCTCGGGGGGTCTACTCTACGAGCAGTACTTC
CDR3 protein: CASSSGGLLYEQYF

J gene: TRBJ2-7
D gene: -
clone size: -
V gene: TRBV19
CDR3 DNA: TGTGCCAGTTCCAAGCGGAGTACCTACGAGCAGTACTTC
CDR3 protein: CASSKRSTYEQYF

J gene: TRBJ1-6
D gene: -
clone size: -
V gene: TRBV27
CDR3 DNA: TGTGCCAGCAGTTTATTCCAACTCCCCGCAGAAAGCTCCTATAATTCACCCCTCCACTTT
CDR3 protein: CASSLFQLPAESSYNSPLHF

J gene: TRBJ2-1
D gene: -
clone size: -
V gene: TRBV24-1
CDR3 DNA: TGTGCCACCAGTGATTTAGGGTCGCGCAACAATGAGCAGTTCTTC
CDR3 protein: CATSDLGSRNNEQFF

J gene: TRBJ1-1
D gene: TRBD1
clone size: few
V gene: TRBV27
CDR3 DNA: TGTGCCAGCAGTTTAGAGGGGACAGGTGAAGCTTTCTTT
CDR3 protein: CASSLEGTGEAFF

J gene: TRBJ2-5
D gene: -
clone size: -
V gene: TRBV19
CDR3 DNA: TGTGCCAGTAGTACCGCGTCCTCGGTCCAGTACTTC
CDR3 protein: CASSTASSVQYF

J gene: TRBJ1-2
D gene: TRBD1
clone size: -
V gene: TRBV11-3
CDR3 DNA: TGTGCCAGCAGCGAAAGAACAGGGGGCGGTTATGGCTACACCTTC
CDR3 protein: CASSERTGGGYGYTF

J gene: TRBJ2-1
D gene: TRBD2
clone size: -
V gene: TRBV29-1
CDR3 DNA: TGCAGCGCCCCGACTAGCGGGCATGAGCAGTTCTTC
CDR3 protein: CSAPTSGHEQFF

J gene: TRBJ2-1
D gene: -
clone size: few
V gene: TRBV24-1
CDR3 DNA: TGTGCCACCAGTGATTTGTCAGGGACTCTCGTAAGTTGGTTCTTC
CDR3 protein: CATSDLSGTLVSWFF